This T cell receptor (beta chain) was documented in a study of high-grade serous ovarian cancer treatment subgroups. The overall study: Mean per sample: about 14,000 reads, thousands of unique TCR beta rearrangements.

Tumor samples were obtained before definitive surgery or chemotherapy. As concerns this clone: The antigen is unknown.

Study results and limitations: Clonal relatedness tracked neoantigen level, and by trend copy number and mutation load. Different patients shared almost no repertoire; same-patient tumors shared about 0.11 to 0.85.

Clones were sequenced by immunoSEQ multiplex PCR, and TCRdb holds only the in-frame ones, with some missing. The sample lists roughly 950 clones, about 68% occurring once. Germline CDR1 is SGHTA and CDR2 is FQGNSA. With 0 bases clipped from V and 2 bases from J, the junction kept 3 bases outside the gene matches. This CDR3 is built from 16 residues. The chain couples TRBV7-2 to TRBJ2-3, with 9 bases fitting TRBD2. Sequenced: tumor tissue. This clonotype was sampled from a human donor with high-grade serous ovarian cancer. In nucleotides, the CDR3 is TGTGCCAGCAGCTTAGCGCCTAGCGGGAACACAGATACGCAGTATTTT. Amino acid sequence: CASSLAPSGNTDTQYF. The full variable domain, in which reference TRBV7-2 and TRBJ2-3 provide the parts outside the CDR3, is GAGVSQSPSNKVTEKGKDVELRCDPISGHTALYWYRQSLGQGLEFLIYFQGNSAPDKSGLPSDRFSAERTGGSVSTLTIQRTQQEDSAVYLCASSLAPSGNTDTQYFGPGTRLTVL.